This TCR beta chain was captured in a study of T cell repertoires in cytomegalovirus infection. As for the study in general: CMV epitopes in the study were HLA-C-restricted (recently identified) and HLA-B-restricted (well studied).

The germline V and J ends were trimmed by 4 bases and 2 bases, with 13 bases remaining between them. This CDR3 spans 15 amino acids. Germline lookup yields CDR1 SGHTA and CDR2 FQGNSA. This clonotype has ten or more counts. Its antigen remains unidentified. TCRdb recomputed calls from the reads with MiXCR, one row per CDR3 protein. Found here are roughly 920,000 distinct CDR3 sequences, roughly 31% of them singletons; the top ten hold around 15%. The specimen comprised cultured CD8+ T cells from PBMCs, sampled from culture after CMV antigen stimulation. The chain recombines TRBV7-2 with TRBJ2-3; possibly TRBD2 for D (6 bases). This TCR came from a human donor in good health (CMV status not recorded). Some clones in this sample may be carry-over from other donors' samples. CDR3 protein: CASSSGTLLTDTQYF. The CDR3 DNA sequence: TGTGCCAGCAGCTCCGGGACTCTCCTCACAGATACGCAGTATTTT.